These 31 T cell receptor beta chains were sequenced from one sample in a study of T cells in Graves' hyperthyroidism and ophthalmopathy. RNA transcripts served as the template for amplifying TCR beta CDR3 regions. When the TCR CDR3 underwent first-round RT-PCR, the HTBI primer set was used. TCRdb called the multiplex PCR reads again in MiXCR, with one record for every CDR3 protein. The repertoire has 380,000 or so distinct CDR3 sequences, over 11% of them found once; the top ten carry 20% to 25%. Sequencing was carried out using blood. The receptors come from a woman in her 30s with Graves' hyperthyroidism.

This clonotype was seen at least ten times. The chain employs TRBV9 and TRBJ2-2, with a weak D call TRBD1 (7 bases). Germline V gene lookup returns CDR1 SGDLS and CDR2 YYNGEE. This CDR3 region has 16 residues. The V end was cut by 4 bases, the J end by 1 base, with 14 bases between. The CDR3 loop reads CASSTPGGLNTGELFF. In DNA, the CDR3 is TGTGCCAGCAGCACCCCAGGGGGACTGAACACCGGGGAGCTGTTTTTT.

This clonotype was seen a few times. The chain's CDR3 is CASSGGYGPLAGDGETQYF. The DNA for the CDR3 is TGTGCCAGCAGCGGAGGTTACGGCCCACTAGCGGGAGACGGAGAGACCCAGTACTTC. This chain uses TRBV3-1 with TRBJ2-5, with 11 nucleotides matching TRBD2. CDR1 is LGHDT, CDR2 YNNKEL, per germline (reference sequence). The length of the CDR3 is 19 residues. Germline trimming cut 5 bases from V and 4 bases from J; bases unmatched to any gene: 18.

This clonotype has at least ten counts. The rearrangement joins TRBV12-3 or TRBV12-4 to TRBJ2-5; weak D call: TRBD2 (6 bases). Trimming shortened V by 6 bases and J by 5 bases, and 10 bases separated the two germline ends. This CDR3 is 12 amino acids long. CDR3 coding DNA: TGTGCCAGCAGCCAGGCGGGGGAGACCCAGTACTTC. Amino acids: CASSQAGETQYF.

This chain connects TRBV20-1 to TRBJ2-7, with D unclear. Germline V gene lookup returns CDR1 DFQATT and CDR2 SNEGSKA (reference sequence). Trimming pared 0 bases from V and 2 bases from J, leaving 8 bases between. The length of the CDR3 is 13 residues. The CDR3 coding sequence is TGCAGTGCTAGAGAACCGTCAACCTACGAGCAGTACTTC. It encodes CSAREPSTYEQYF.

This clonotype has a count of ten or more. V gene TRBV12-3 or TRBV12-4 combines with J gene TRBJ1-6; D is perhaps TRBD1 (5 bases). The germline V and J ends were trimmed by 10 bases and 9 bases, with 16 bases remaining between them. The CDR3 is 13 amino acids. The DNA for the CDR3 is TGTGCCACCACCGGGCTAGGGGTTTCACCCCTCCACTTT. Translating it yields CATTGLGVSPLHF.

This clonotype was recorded a few times. CDR3 sequence (DNA): TGTGCCAGCAGCCAAGATGGGGCTCCCGGAAACACCATATATTTT. This sequence encodes CASSQDGAPGNTIYF. The J gene is TRBJ1-3, the V gene TRBV3-1, with D tentatively TRBD1 (5 bases). Germline CDR1 LGHDT, CDR2 YNNKEL (reference sequence). This CDR3 is 15 amino acids long. V was clipped by 0 bases and J by 4 bases, with 10 bases between them.

This clonotype was seen many times. The chain recombines TRBV24-1 with TRBJ2-6; D might be TRBD2 (7 bases). The length of the CDR3 is 15 residues. Germline loops: CDR1 KGHDR, CDR2 SFDVKD. V lost 8 bases and J 2 bases, leaving 12 bases between the germline ends. The CDR3 reads CATNAGGPGANVLTF. The DNA for the CDR3 is TGTGCCACCAACGCCGGGGGGCCTGGGGCCAACGTCCTGACTTTC.

This chain links TRBV6-1 with TRBJ1-2; no firm D call. Looked up from germline, CDR1 is MNHNS and CDR2 is SASEGT. Trimming pared 6 bases from V and 4 bases from J, leaving 12 bases between. The CDR3 is made up of 13 amino acids. The CDR3 protein is CASRQDRSYGYTF. In DNA form, the CDR3 reads TGTGCCAGCAGGCAAGACCGTTCCTATGGCTACACCTTC.

The rearrangement joins TRBV20-1 to TRBJ1-3; D unresolved. The CDR3 totals 15 residues. The germline gives CDR1 DFQATT, CDR2 SNEGSKA (reference sequence). V was shortened by 6 bases and J by 6 bases, with 21 bases between the two germline ends. CDR3 loop: CSAFDNAGSLNTIYF. DNA of the CDR3: TGCAGTGCCTTTGACAACGCGGGGAGCCTAAACACCATATATTTT.

This clonotype was counted between two and nine times. The J gene is TRBJ2-5, the V gene TRBV20-1; 7 nucleotides agree with TRBD2. With 1 base clipped from V and 5 bases from J, the junction kept 13 bases outside the gene matches. The V gene's germline CDR1 is DFQATT and CDR2 SNEGSKA (reference sequence). The CDR3 consists of 16 residues. The CDR3 sequence is CSARGGGYQHYETQYF. DNA of the CDR3: TGCAGTGCTAGAGGGGGGGGATATCAACACTATGAGACCCAGTACTTC.

This chain links TRBV19 with TRBJ2-3, with D hard to call. V gave up 1 base and J gave up 4 bases, with 0 bases separating them. The CDR3 length is 11 residues. The germline V gene has CDR1 LNHDA and CDR2 SQIVND (reference sequence). Written as DNA, the CDR3 is TGTGCCAGTAGTATAGCAGATACGCAGTATTTT. The encoded protein is CASSIADTQYF.

Points on this clonotype: The germline gene is not matched at one end of the junction; a read error may be the cause. The chain combines TRBV6-5 with TRBJ2-5; D gene uncertain. Germline CDR1 reads MNHEY; CDR2 reads SVGAGI. The CDR3 has 15 residues. The CDR3 DNA follows: TGTGCCAGCAGTTACCCCTTAGACCTCCGAGAGACCCAGTGCTTC. The encoded protein is CASSYPLDLRETQCF.

This clonotype was seen a handful of times. The rearrangement joins TRBV7-3 to TRBJ2-3; D unclear. Between the trimmed V and J ends, which lost 2 bases and 4 bases, there was a span of 7 bases. In germline, CDR1 is SGHTA, CDR2 FQGTGA. CDR3 length: 13 residues. Here the CDR3 DNA reads TGTGCCAGCAGCTTATTCGTTCCAGATACGCAGTATTTT. It is translated as CASSLFVPDTQYF.

This clonotype was observed at least ten times. This rearrangement joins TRBV2 to TRBJ1-1; D is unresolved. The CDR3 contains 14 residues. The germline CDR1 and CDR2 sequences are SNHLY and FYNNEI. V lost 1 base to trimming and J lost 2 bases, with 8 bases between them. The DNA of the CDR3 is TGTGCCAGCAGTGAAGGACGCGGAAACACTGAAGCTTTCTTT. It encodes CASSEGRGNTEAFF.

This clonotype has at least ten counts. V and J are TRBV7-2 and TRBJ2-2; 8 nucleotides agree with TRBD1. The junction had 10 bases not matched to a gene; V was cut back by 3 bases and J by 7 bases. The germline V gene encodes CDR1 SGHTA and CDR2 FQGNSA. The CDR3 totals 16 residues. CDR3 DNA: TGTGCCAGCAGCTTTGCCGGACAGGGAACCGGCGGGGAGCTGTTTTTT. Amino acids: CASSFAGQGTGGELFF.

This clonotype was detected many times. The genes are TRBV6-2 or TRBV6-3 and TRBJ1-2, with a possible D match to TRBD1 (6 bases). The V end was cut by 2 bases, the J end by 7 bases, with 11 bases between. CDR3 length: 13 amino acids. Per germline, CDR1 MNHEY and CDR2 SVGEGT. For the CDR3, the DNA is TGTGCCAGCAGTTACCTCGTCAGGGGTGGCTACACCTTC. It specifies CASSYLVRGGYTF.

This clonotype was counted ten times or more. The genes are TRBV7-8 and TRBJ2-7, with TRBD2 matching 9 bases. Germline V gives CDR1 SGHVS, CDR2 FQNEAQ. The CDR3 extends over 16 amino acids. With V trimmed by 1 base and J by 0 bases, 4 bases remained unmatched. This CDR3 is CASSLVAGGSSYEQYF. DNA for the CDR3: TGTGCCAGCAGCTTAGTTGCGGGGGGGAGCTCCTACGAGCAGTACTTC.

Points on this clonotype: The junction and the germline gene differ at one end; a read error may be behind it. The chain recombines TRBV7-3 with TRBJ2-3; TRBD2 agrees at 10 bases. Per the germline V gene, CDR1 is SGHTA and CDR2 is FQGTGA. The CDR3 spans 17 residues. The DNA of the CDR3 is TGCGCCAGCAGCCAAGATCTAGCGGGAGCCCGCTCAGATACGCAGTATTTT. This translates into CASSQDLAGARSDTQYF.

This clonotype appeared many times. The genes are TRBV14 and TRBJ1-3; D call uncertain. Trimming removed 3 bases from V and 1 base from J, with 7 bases in between. Germline-derived CDR1 and CDR2 are SGHDN and FVKESK. The CDR3 is 14 amino acids. The CDR3 DNA is TGTGCCAGCAGCCAGTTCGTATCTGGAAACACCATATATTTT. Translated: CASSQFVSGNTIYF.

This clonotype was detected a few times. This sequence joins TRBV7-3 and TRBJ1-1; possible D gene TRBD1, 6 bases. The CDR3 is 14 residues long. CDR1 and CDR2 (germline): SGHTA, FQGTGA. V lost 8 bases and J lost 7, with 20 bases in between. CDR3 loop: CASGLGGLLREAFF. The CDR3 DNA sequence: TGTGCCAGCGGGCTAGGGGGGCTCTTGCGTGAAGCTTTCTTT.

This clonotype was detected ten times or more. V and J are TRBV11-2 and TRBJ2-7; 7 bases align to TRBD2. Germline V gene lookup returns CDR1 SGHAT and CDR2 FQNNGV. CDR3 length: 11 amino acids. Trimming at V came to 8 bases and at J to 12 bases, leaving 10 bases not matched to a gene. CDR3 sequence reads: CASLRGRVSYF. The CDR3 region has the DNA TGTGCCAGCTTACGGGGGAGGGTGTCGTACTTC.

This clonotype was seen more than once but under ten times. The chain links TRBV30 to TRBJ2-4; weak D call: TRBD1 (5 bases). The germline V gene encodes CDR1 GTSNPN and CDR2 SVGIG (reference sequence). V dropped 1 base and J dropped 6 bases, with 13 bases sitting between them. CDR3 length: 14 residues. The CDR3 nucleotides read TGTGCCTGGAGTGGCCAGGGTTCGGGAAACATTCAGTACTTC. This encodes CAWSGQGSGNIQYF. The variable domain in full, with the rest retrieved from reference TRBV30 and TRBJ2-4, is SQTIHQWPATLVQPVGSPLSLECTVEGTSNPNLYWYRQAAGRGLQLLFYSVGIGQISSEVPQNLSASRPQDRQFILSSKKLLLSDSGFYLCAWSGQGSGNIQYFGAGTRLSVL.

This clonotype appeared a few times. The genes are TRBV6-5 and TRBJ2-3; weak D call: TRBD2 (5 bases). Germline values: CDR1 MNHEY, CDR2 SVGAGI. Trimming pared 2 bases from V and 0 bases from J, leaving 6 bases between. The CDR3 length is 14 residues. In nucleotides, the CDR3 is TGTGCCAGCAGTTACGCGGGTAGCACAGATACGCAGTATTTT. Translation gives CASSYAGSTDTQYF.

This clonotype has at least ten counts. The chain combines TRBV2 with TRBJ2-2; 7 nucleotides align to TRBD1. V lost 7 bases and J lost 0; bases outside the gene matches: 5. The CDR3 is 15 residues long. Germline CDR1 SNHLY, CDR2 FYNNEI. This chain's CDR3 is CASKGARANTGELFF. In DNA form, the CDR3 reads TGTGCCAGCAAGGGGGCGAGGGCGAACACCGGGGAGCTGTTTTTT.

Turning to this clonotype: A read error may explain this, as a much larger clone is one base away. The rearrangement joins TRBV20-1 to TRBJ2-7, with D maybe TRBD2 (5 bases). The CDR3 is made up of 13 amino acids. From germline, CDR1 is DFQATT and CDR2 SNEGSKA (reference sequence). DNA for the CDR3: TGCAGTACTAGACGGAAGAGCTCCTACGAGCAGTACTTC. Its translation is CSTRRKSSYEQYF.

This clonotype appeared a few times. The V gene is TRBV14, the J gene TRBJ2-2, with D perhaps matching TRBD2 (5 bases). V shed 5 bases and J shed 7 bases, with 23 bases lying between them. The germline CDR1 and CDR2 sequences are SGHDN and FVKESK. The CDR3 loop spans 17 amino acids. The CDR3 DNA reads as TGTGCCAGCAGCTCTACTCCCGGGAAGACGGCCTACGGGGAGCTGTTTTTT. Protein: CASSSTPGKTAYGELFF.

This clonotype was observed at least ten times. The chain combines TRBV6-2 or TRBV6-3 with TRBJ2-5; TRBD2 aligns across 7 bases. CDR3 size: 16 residues. The junction had 12 bases not matched to a gene; V was cut back by 4 bases and J by 4 bases. Germline CDR1 reads MNHEY; CDR2 reads SVGEGT. CDR3 sequence: CASSFPRTSRGETQYF. DNA for the CDR3: TGTGCCAGCAGTTTCCCTAGGACTAGTCGGGGAGAGACCCAGTACTTC.

This sequence joins TRBV4-1 and TRBJ2-5; TRBD2 aligns across 10 bases. V was clipped by 0 bases and J by 4 bases; unmatched bases: 8. Germline V gene lookup returns CDR1 MGHRA and CDR2 YSYEKL. The CDR3 length is 17 residues. CDR3 loop: CASSQDGASGRGETQYF. The CDR3 coding sequence is TGCGCCAGCAGCCAAGATGGGGCTAGCGGGAGAGGAGAGACCCAGTACTTC.

This clonotype was picked up a small number of times. The rearrangement joins TRBV24-1 to TRBJ2-5; no firm D call. The CDR3 covers 13 residues. The germline V and J ends were trimmed by 2 bases and 10 bases, with 13 bases remaining between them. CDR1 and CDR2 from the germline V gene are KGHDR and SFDVKD. This chain's CDR3 is CATSDSAFLGQYF. In DNA form, the CDR3 reads TGTGCCACCAGTGATTCGGCGTTTCTTGGCCAGTACTTC.

This clonotype was seen repeatedly, ten times or more. The J gene is TRBJ1-1, the V gene TRBV2, with 8 bases that match TRBD1. J was trimmed by 6 bases and V by 8 bases; bases with no gene match: 8. CDR1 is SNHLY, CDR2 FYNNEI, per germline. CDR3 size: 13 residues. The CDR3 loop reads CASRRTGRSEAFF. In DNA, the CDR3 is TGTGCCAGCCGGAGGACAGGGCGCTCTGAAGCTTTCTTT.

The chain has TRBV5-1 and TRBJ2-7, with a weak D call TRBD2 (7 bases). V lost 4 bases, J lost 3 bases, and 17 bases lay in between. This CDR3 is 15 amino acids long. Germline V gene sequence: CDR1 SGHRS, CDR2 YFSETQ. In nucleotides, the CDR3 is TGCGCCAGCAGCCCAAGTGGAGGGGGGGGCTACGAGCAGTACTTC. Translation gives CASSPSGGGGYEQYF.